A single sample is the source of the 5 T cell receptor beta chains below, sequenced in a study of CD8 T cells in Susac syndrome. RNA totalling roughly 0.5 to 1 ug underwent reverse transcription with random hexamers. TCRdb itself ran the immunoSEQ multiplex PCR reads through MiXCR, one entry per CDR3 protein. The top ten clones hold over 0.065% of a sample with around 280,000 distinct CDR3 sequences, about 90% of them seen once. The sequencing input was CD4+ T cells from PBMCs. These receptors were collected from a human donor with multiple sclerosis.

The chain has TRBV5-6 and TRBJ2-1; D may be TRBD1 (5 bases). The germline V and J ends were trimmed by 1 base and 4 bases, with 15 bases remaining between them. The germline V gene encodes CDR1 SGHDT and CDR2 YYEEEE. The CDR3 loop spans 16 amino acids. The DNA of the CDR3 is TGTGCCAGCAGCTTGCCCGGACACCGCCAATACAATGAGCAGTTCTTC. Protein product: CASSLPGHRQYNEQFF.

This sequence joins TRBV29-1 and TRBJ2-7; D is ambiguous. Germline CDR1 is SQVTM and CDR2 is ANQGSEA. The CDR3 covers 12 residues. Trimming cost V 4 bases and J 0 bases, with 7 bases left between them. The CDR3 spells CSVAGVSYEQYF. As DNA, the CDR3 is TGCAGCGTTGCTGGTGTCTCCTACGAGCAGTACTTC.

The chain has TRBV15 and TRBJ1-4; D not certain. CDR3 length: 13 amino acids. V gave up 2 bases and J gave up 2 bases, with 3 bases separating them. In germline, CDR1 is LNHNV, CDR2 YYDKDF (reference sequence). CDR3 residues: CATSRPTNEKLFF. CDR3 nucleotide sequence: TGTGCCACCAGCAGACCGACTAATGAAAAACTGTTTTTT.

The CDR3 is CASSLRSSWDRGAQETQYF. Written as DNA, the CDR3 is TGCGCCAGCAGCTTGCGAAGCTCGTGGGATCGGGGTGCCCAAGAGACCCAGTACTTC. The rearrangement links TRBV5-1 to TRBJ2-5, with a possible D match to TRBD2 (5 bases). Per the germline V gene, CDR1 is SGHRS and CDR2 is YFSETQ. The V gene lost 1 base and the J gene lost 1 base, with 23 bases spanning the gap. This CDR3 region has 19 residues.

The CDR3 coding sequence is TGTGCCAGTAGTATGGGCAGGGCCTACGAGCAGTACTTC. It codes for CASSMGRAYEQYF. The V and J genes are TRBV19 and TRBJ2-7; D is possibly TRBD1 (5 bases). The CDR3 covers 13 residues. V lost 3 bases and J 2 bases, leaving 8 bases between the germline ends. CDR1 is LNHDA, CDR2 SQIVND, per germline (reference sequence). Filled out from reference TRBV19 and TRBJ2-7, the complete variable domain reads DGGITQSPKYLFRKEGQNVTLSCEQNLNHDAMYWYRQDPGQGLRLIYYSQIVNDFQKGDIAEGYSVSREKKESFPLTVTSAQKNPTAFYLCASSMGRAYEQYFGPGTRLTVT.